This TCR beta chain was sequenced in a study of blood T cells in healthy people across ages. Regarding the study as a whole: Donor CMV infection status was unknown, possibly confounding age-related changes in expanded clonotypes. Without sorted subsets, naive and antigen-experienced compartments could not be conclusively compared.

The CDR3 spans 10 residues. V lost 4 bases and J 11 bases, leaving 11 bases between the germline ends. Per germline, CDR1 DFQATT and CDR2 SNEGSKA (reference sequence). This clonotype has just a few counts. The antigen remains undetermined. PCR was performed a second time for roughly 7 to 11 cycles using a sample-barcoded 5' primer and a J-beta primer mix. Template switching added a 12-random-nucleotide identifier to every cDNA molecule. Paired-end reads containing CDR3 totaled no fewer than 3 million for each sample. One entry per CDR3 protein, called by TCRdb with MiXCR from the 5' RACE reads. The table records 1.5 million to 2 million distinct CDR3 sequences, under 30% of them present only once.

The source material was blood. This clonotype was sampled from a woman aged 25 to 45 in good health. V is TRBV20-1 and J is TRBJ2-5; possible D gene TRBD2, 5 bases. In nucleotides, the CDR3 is TGCAGTGCTATTGAGGGTGAGCAGTACTTC. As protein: CSAIEGEQYF.